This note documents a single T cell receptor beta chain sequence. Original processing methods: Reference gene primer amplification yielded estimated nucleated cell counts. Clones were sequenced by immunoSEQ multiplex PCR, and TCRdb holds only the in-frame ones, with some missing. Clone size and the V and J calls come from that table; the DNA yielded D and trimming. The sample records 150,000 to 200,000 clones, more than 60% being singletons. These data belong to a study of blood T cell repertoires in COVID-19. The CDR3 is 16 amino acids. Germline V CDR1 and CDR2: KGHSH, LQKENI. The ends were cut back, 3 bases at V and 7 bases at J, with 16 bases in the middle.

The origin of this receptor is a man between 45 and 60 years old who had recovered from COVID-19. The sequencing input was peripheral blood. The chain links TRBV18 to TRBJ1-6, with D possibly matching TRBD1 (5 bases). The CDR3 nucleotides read TGTGCCAGCTCACCCGACCTGAGACAGAGCAATTCACCCCTCCACTTT. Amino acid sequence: CASSPDLRQSNSPLHF.